Described below is a single TCR beta chain sequence and its context. Its specificity is not known. This sample was included in a study of cytomegalovirus exposure and HLA in healthy donors. Overall study findings and caveats: Certain sequence variants were highly shared and formed a cluster, and this cluster was likely a sequencing artifact.

The germline V and J ends were trimmed by 4 bases and 6 bases, with 16 bases remaining between them. CDR1 SGHRS and CDR2 YFSETQ come from the germline V gene. CDR3 length equals 15 residues. The primer mix had 60 Vbeta and 13 Jbeta primers. The data were produced by immunoSEQ multiplex PCR, yet TCRdb's version contains in-frame clones alone and is incomplete. Its listing shows 60,000 or so clones. The TCR sequence derives from a man between 50 and 59 years old in good health and CMV-seropositive. The sample comprised PBMCs. The J gene is TRBJ2-2, the V gene TRBV5-1, with D perhaps TRBD2 (5 bases). The CDR3 DNA sequence: TGCGCCAGCAGCGCCGACTCCCCGGAGGCCGGGGAGCTGTTTTTT. Protein product: CASSADSPEAGELFF.